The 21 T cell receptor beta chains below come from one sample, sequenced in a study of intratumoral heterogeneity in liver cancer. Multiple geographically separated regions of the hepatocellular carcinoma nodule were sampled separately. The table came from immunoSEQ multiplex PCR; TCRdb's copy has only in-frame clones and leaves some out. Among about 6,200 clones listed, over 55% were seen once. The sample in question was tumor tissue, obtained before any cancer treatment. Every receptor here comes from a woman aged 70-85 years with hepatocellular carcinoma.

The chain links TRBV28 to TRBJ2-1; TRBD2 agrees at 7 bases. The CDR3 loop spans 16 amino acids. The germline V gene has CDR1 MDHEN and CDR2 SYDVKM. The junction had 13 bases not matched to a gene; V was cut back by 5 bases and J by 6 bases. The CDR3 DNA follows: TGTGCCAGCAGTACCCCGAGGACGGGAGGTAGCAATGAGCAGTTCTTC. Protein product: CASSTPRTGGSNEQFF.

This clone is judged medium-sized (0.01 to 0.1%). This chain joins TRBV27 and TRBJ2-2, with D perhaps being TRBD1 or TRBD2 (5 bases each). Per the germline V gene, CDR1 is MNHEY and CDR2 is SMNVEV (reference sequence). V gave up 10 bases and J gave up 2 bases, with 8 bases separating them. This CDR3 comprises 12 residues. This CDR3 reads CATRDNTGELFF. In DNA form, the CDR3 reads TGTGCCACCAGGGACAACACCGGGGAGCTGTTTTTT.

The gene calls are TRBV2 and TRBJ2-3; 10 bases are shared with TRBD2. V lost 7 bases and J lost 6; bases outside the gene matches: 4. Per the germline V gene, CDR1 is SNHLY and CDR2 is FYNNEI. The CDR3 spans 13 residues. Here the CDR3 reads CASTSGRWDTQYF. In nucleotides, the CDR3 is TGTGCCAGCACTAGCGGGAGATGGGATACGCAGTATTTT.

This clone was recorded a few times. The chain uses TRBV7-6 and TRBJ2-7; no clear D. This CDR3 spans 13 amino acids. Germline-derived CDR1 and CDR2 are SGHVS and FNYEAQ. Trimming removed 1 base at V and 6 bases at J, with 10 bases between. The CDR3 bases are TGTGCCAGCAGCTTAGATTTAGAAGGCGAGCAGTACTTC. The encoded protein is CASSLDLEGEQYF.

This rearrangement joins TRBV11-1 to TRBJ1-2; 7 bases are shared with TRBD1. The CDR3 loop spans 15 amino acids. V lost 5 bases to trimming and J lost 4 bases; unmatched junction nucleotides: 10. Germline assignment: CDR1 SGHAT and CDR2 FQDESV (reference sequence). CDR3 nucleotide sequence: TGTGCCAGCAGCCCCAGACAGGGAGCGGGCTATGGCTACACCTTC. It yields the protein CASSPRQGAGYGYTF.

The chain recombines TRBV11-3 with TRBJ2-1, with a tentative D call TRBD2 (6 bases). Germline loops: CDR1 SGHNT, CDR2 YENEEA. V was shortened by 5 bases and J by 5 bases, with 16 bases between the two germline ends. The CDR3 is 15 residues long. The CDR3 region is CASSRYGTSNNEQFF. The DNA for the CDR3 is TGTGCCAGCAGCCGATACGGGACTTCCAACAATGAGCAGTTCTTC. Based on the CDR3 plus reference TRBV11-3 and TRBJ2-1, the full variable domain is EAGVVQSPRYKIIEKKQPVAFWCNPISGHNTLYWYLQNLGQGPELLIRYENEEAVDDSQLPKDRFSAERLKGVDSTLKIQPAELGDSAVYLCASSRYGTSNNEQFFGPGTRLTVL.

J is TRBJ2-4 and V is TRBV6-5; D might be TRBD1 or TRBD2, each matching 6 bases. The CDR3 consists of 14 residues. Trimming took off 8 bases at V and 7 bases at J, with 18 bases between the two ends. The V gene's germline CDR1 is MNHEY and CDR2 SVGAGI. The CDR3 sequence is CASGGGGIRNIQYF. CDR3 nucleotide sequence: TGTGCCAGCGGCGGAGGGGGGATCCGGAACATTCAGTACTTC.

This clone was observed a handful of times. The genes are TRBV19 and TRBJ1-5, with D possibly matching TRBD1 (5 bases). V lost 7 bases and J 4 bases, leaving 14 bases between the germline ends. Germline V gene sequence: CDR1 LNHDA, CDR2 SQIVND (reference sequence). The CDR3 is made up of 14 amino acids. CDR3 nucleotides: TGTGCCAGTACGCTGGGGCAGAGAAATCAGCCCCAGCATTTT. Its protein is CASTLGQRNQPQHF.

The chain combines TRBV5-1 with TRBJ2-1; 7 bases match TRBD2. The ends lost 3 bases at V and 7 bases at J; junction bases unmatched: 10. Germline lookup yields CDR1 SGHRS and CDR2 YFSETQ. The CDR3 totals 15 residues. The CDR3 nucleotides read TGCGCCAGCAGCTCCAGCGGGGCCAGTGGGAATGAGCAGTTCTTC. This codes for CASSSSGASGNEQFF.

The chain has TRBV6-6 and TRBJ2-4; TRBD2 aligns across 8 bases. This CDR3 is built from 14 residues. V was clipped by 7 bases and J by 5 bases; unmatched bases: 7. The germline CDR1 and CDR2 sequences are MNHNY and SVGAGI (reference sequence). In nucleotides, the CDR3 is TGTGCCAGCAACAACCCGGGGGGGGAAAACATTCAGTACTTC. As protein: CASNNPGGENIQYF.

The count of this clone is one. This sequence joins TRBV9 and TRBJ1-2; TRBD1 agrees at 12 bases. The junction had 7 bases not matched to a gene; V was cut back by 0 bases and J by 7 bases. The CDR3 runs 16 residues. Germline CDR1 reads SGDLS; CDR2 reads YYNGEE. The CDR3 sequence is CASSVGSGTGGSGYTF. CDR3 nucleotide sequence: TGTGCCAGCAGCGTAGGAAGTGGGACAGGGGGCTCTGGCTACACCTTC.

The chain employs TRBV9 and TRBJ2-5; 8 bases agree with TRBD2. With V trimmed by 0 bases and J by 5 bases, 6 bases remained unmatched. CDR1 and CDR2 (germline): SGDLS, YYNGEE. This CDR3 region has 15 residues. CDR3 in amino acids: CASSVAPAGEETQYF. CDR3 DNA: TGTGCCAGCAGCGTAGCTCCAGCGGGAGAGGAGACCCAGTACTTC.

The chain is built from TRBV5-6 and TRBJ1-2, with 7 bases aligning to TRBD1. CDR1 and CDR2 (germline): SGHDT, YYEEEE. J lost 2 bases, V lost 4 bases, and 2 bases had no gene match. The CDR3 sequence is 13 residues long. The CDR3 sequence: CASSPTGNYGYTF. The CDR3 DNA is TGTGCCAGCAGCCCGACAGGGAACTATGGCTACACCTTC. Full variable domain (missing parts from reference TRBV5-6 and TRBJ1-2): DAGVTQSPTHLIKTRGQQVTLRCSPKSGHDTVSWYQQALGQGPQFIFQYYEEEERQRGNFPDRFSGHQFPNYSSELNVNALLLGDSALYLCASSPTGNYGYTFGSGTRLTVV.

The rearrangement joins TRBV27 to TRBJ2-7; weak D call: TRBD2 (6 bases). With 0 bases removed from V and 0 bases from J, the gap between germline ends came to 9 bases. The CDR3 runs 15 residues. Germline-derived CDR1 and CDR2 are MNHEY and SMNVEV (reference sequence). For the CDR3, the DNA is TGTGCCAGCAGTTTATCGGGACTCAACTCCTACGAGCAGTACTTC. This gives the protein CASSLSGLNSYEQYF.

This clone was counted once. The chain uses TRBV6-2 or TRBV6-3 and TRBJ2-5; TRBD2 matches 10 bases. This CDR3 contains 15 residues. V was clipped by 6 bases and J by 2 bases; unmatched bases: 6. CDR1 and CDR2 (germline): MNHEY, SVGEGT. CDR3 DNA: TGTGCCAGCAGCAAGGGACTAGCGACTCAAGAGACCCAGTACTTC. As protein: CASSKGLATQETQYF.

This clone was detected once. The CDR3 spells CAWSVKGLEETQYF. The CDR3 region has the DNA TGTGCCTGGAGTGTAAAGGGACTAGAAGAGACCCAGTACTTC. V and J are TRBV30 and TRBJ2-5, with TRBD2 identical over 8 bases. Germline V lookup: CDR1 GTSNPN, CDR2 SVGIG (reference sequence). J was trimmed by 3 bases and V by 0 bases; bases with no gene match: 3. The CDR3 runs to 14 residues. Using reference TRBV30 and TRBJ2-5 for the parts outside the CDR3, the full variable domain is SQTIHQWPATLVQPVGSPLSLECTVEGTSNPNLYWYRQAAGRGLQLLFYSVGIGQISSEVPQNLSASRPQDRQFILSSKKLLLSDSGFYLCAWSVKGLEETQYFGPGTRLLVL.

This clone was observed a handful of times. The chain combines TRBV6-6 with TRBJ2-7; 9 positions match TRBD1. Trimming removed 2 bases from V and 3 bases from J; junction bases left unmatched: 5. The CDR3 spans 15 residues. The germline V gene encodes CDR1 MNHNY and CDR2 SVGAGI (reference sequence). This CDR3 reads CASSYEGQGYYEQYF. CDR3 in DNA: TGTGCCAGCAGTTACGAGGGACAGGGCTACTACGAGCAGTACTTC.

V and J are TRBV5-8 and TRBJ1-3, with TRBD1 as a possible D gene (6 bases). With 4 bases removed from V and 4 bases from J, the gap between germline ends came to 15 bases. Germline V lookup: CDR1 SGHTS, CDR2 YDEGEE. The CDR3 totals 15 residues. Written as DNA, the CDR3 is TGTGCCAGCAGCCCATTACAGGGATTCGGAAACACCATATATTTT. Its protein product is CASSPLQGFGNTIYF.

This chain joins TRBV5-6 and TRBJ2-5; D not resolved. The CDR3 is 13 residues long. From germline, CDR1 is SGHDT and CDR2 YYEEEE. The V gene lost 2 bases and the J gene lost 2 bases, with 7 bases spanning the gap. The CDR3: CASSFSRQETQYF. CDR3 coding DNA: TGTGCCAGCAGCTTCTCGCGGCAAGAGACCCAGTACTTC.

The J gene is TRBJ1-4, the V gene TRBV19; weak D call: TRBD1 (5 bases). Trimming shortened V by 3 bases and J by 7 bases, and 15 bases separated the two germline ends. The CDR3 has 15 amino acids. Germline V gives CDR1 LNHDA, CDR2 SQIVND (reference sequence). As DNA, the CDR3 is TGTGCCAGTAGTATTGGCGCAGGGTGGGGTGAAAAACTGTTTTTT. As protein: CASSIGAGWGEKLFF.

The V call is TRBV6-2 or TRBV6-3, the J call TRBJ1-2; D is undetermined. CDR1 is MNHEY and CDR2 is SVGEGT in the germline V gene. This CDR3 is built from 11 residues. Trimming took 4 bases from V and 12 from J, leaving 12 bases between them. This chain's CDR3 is CASSSSFGHTF. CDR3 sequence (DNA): TGTGCCAGCAGTTCCTCCTTTGGTCACACCTTC.